The rows below give T cell receptor beta chains drawn from one sample of a study of blood T cell repertoires in COVID-19. Produced via immunoSEQ multiplex PCR; TCRdb's table is partial and in-frame only. The table lists about 82,000 clones, about 73% of them singletons. The sample was peripheral blood. The receptors derive from a man between 60 and 70 years old with COVID-19, enrolled during active disease. Each CDR3 is given with its conserved first and last residue. The D gene is left open where the match is weak. Only part of the rows carry a size: once, few, many, or a class if the clone is expanded.

clone_size j_call v_call d_call cdr3_aa cdr3_nt
few TRBJ1-4 TRBV6-6 TRBD1 CASSHPGQELFF TGTGCCAGCAGTCATCCGGGACAGGAACTGTTTTTT
. TRBJ1-2 TRBV30 . CAWGDRTYGYTF TGTGCCTGGGGAGACAGGACCTATGGCTACACCTTC
. TRBJ1-3 TRBV5-4 TRBD1 CASWSGGTGGYGNTIYF TGTGCCAGCTGGAGCGGGGGGACAGGGGGGTATGGAAACACCATATATTTT
. TRBJ2-7 TRBV30 . CAWRREPLYEQYF TGTGCCTGGAGGAGGGAACCCCTCTACGAGCAGTACTTC
once TRBJ2-7 TRBV7-9 TRBD1 CASSLTGGSSYEQYF TGTGCCAGCAGCCTTACAGGGGGGAGCTCCTACGAGCAGTACTTC
once TRBJ2-1 TRBV5-1 TRBD2 CASSPLAGGINNEQFF TGCGCCAGCAGCCCCCTAGCGGGAGGGATAAACAATGAGCAGTTCTTC
many TRBJ2-2 TRBV6-4 . CASSERGPPNTGELFF TGTGCCAGCAGTGAACGCGGGCCTCCGAACACCGGGGAGCTGTTTTTT
. TRBJ1-1 TRBV2 . CASSFQGVSNTEAFF TGTGCCAGCAGTTTTCAAGGGGTCTCGAACACTGAAGCTTTCTTT
. TRBJ2-7 TRBV28 . CASQGAVGSYEQYF TGTGCCAGCCAAGGGGCTGTAGGGTCCTACGAGCAGTACTTC
. TRBJ2-7 TRBV29-1 TRBD2 CSVTGLAGDHEQYF TGCAGCGTTACCGGACTAGCGGGAGACCACGAGCAGTACTTC
. TRBJ2-5 TRBV6-7 TRBD2 CASSYHPRREGKETQYF TGTGCCAGCAGTTACCACCCCCGCAGGGAGGGTAAAGAGACCCAGTACTTC
. TRBJ2-2 TRBV6-1 TRBD1 CASSGRTGTRPGELFF TGTGCCAGCAGTGGGCGGACAGGGACGAGGCCCGGGGAGCTGTTTTTT
. TRBJ2-5 TRBV6-5 . CASSLTGSGETQYF TGTGCCAGCAGTCTGACAGGCTCCGGGGAGACCCAGTACTTC
. TRBJ1-2 TRBV27 TRBD1 CASSGRGVNYGYTF TGTGCCAGCAGTGGCAGGGGGGTAAACTATGGCTACACCTTC
. TRBJ2-2 TRBV14 . CASSRLGQNTGELFF TGTGCCAGCAGCCGCCTGGGACAGAACACCGGGGAGCTGTTTTTT
. TRBJ2-5 TRBV15 . CATSRDPGPQETQYF TGTGCCACCAGCAGAGATCCAGGCCCCCAAGAGACCCAGTACTTC
. TRBJ1-2 TRBV11-3 TRBD1 CASTGDSLYGYTF TGTGCCAGCACCGGGGACAGCCTCTATGGCTACACCTTC
. TRBJ2-6 TRBV27 TRBD2 CASKRDSGANVLTF TGTGCCAGCAAGCGGGACTCTGGGGCCAACGTCCTGACTTTC
. TRBJ2-3 TRBV5-1 . CASSSGLVTDTQYF TGCGCCAGCAGCAGCGGGCTAGTCACAGATACGCAGTATTTT
few TRBJ2-1 TRBV7-2 TRBD2 CASSPYASSGRAFEQFF TGTGCCAGCAGCCCATACGCGTCTAGCGGGAGAGCTTTTGAGCAGTTCTTC
. TRBJ2-1 TRBV7-8 TRBD1 CASSLKRQGQEREFF TGTGCCAGCAGCCTGAAAAGACAGGGGCAGGAACGAGAGTTCTTC
. TRBJ2-7 TRBV21-1 . CASSGQGASYEQYF TGTGCCAGCAGTGGACAGGGGGCCTCCTACGAGCAGTACTTC
. TRBJ2-1 TRBV23-1 . CASSQFFRQGSYNEQFF TGCGCCAGCAGTCAATTTTTTAGGCAGGGTTCCTACAATGAGCAGTTCTTC
once TRBJ2-1 TRBV6-5 TRBD2 CASRPSGGVYNEQFF TGTGCCAGCAGACCCAGCGGGGGAGTCTACAATGAGCAGTTCTTC
. TRBJ2-1 TRBV9 . CASSQQGSTSYNEQFF TGTGCCAGCAGCCAACAGGGTTCGACTTCCTACAATGAGCAGTTCTTC
. TRBJ1-2 TRBV18 . CASSPGRVRLLGYTF TGTGCCAGCTCACCAGGGAGGGTCAGACTACTTGGCTACACCTTC
. TRBJ1-6 TRBV6-1 TRBD1 CASSERQPGGRNSPLHF TGTGCCAGCAGTGAACGACAACCAGGGGGTCGGAATTCACCCCTCCACTTT
. TRBJ1-3 TRBV3-1/TRBV3-2 TRBD1 CASSQRQGAGGNTIYF TGTGCCAGCAGCCAAAGACAGGGGGCGGGCGGAAACACCATATATTTT
. TRBJ2-1 TRBV9 . CASSVGGSFNNEQFF TGTGCCAGCAGCGTAGGGGGCTCCTTTAACAATGAGCAGTTCTTC
. TRBJ2-2 TRBV18 TRBD1 CASSPRQGSGELFF TGTGCCAGCTCTCCAAGACAGGGGTCCGGGGAGCTGTTTTTT
. TRBJ1-1 TRBV6-7 TRBD1 CARPDRLMNTEAFF TGTGCCAGACCGGACAGGCTGATGAACACTGAAGCTTTCTTT
. TRBJ1-1 TRBV5-1 . CASSFGPTGSGTEAFF TGCGCCAGCAGCTTTGGCCCCACGGGGAGTGGCACTGAAGCTTTCTTT
. TRBJ1-1 TRBV5-1 . CASGLGRGTEAFF TGCGCCAGCGGACTTGGCAGGGGCACTGAAGCTTTCTTT
few TRBJ1-2 TRBV25-1 TRBD1 CASTHTGGRGYTF TGTGCCAGCACTCACACAGGGGGAAGGGGCTACACCTTC
. TRBJ1-2 TRBV7-6 . CASSLAGGTQASNYGYTF TGTGCCAGCAGCTTAGCGGGGGGAACCCAAGCTTCTAACTATGGCTACACCTTC
few TRBJ1-6 TRBV24-1 . CANKARDCYIF TGTGCCAACAAAGCGCGGGACTGCTACATTTTC
. TRBJ2-5 TRBV12-3/TRBV12-4 TRBD1 CASCQGQKETQYF TGTGCCAGCTGCCAGGGACAGAAAGAGACCCAGTACTTC
few TRBJ2-5 TRBV4-1 TRBD2 CASSQDGGVGETQYF TGCGCCAGCAGCCAAGATGGGGGGGTCGGGGAGACCCAGTACTTC
. TRBJ2-6 TRBV6-5 TRBD1 CASGFGTAGANVLTF TGTGCCAGCGGTTTTGGGACAGCTGGGGCCAACGTCCTGACTTTC
. TRBJ1-2 TRBV6-5 . CASSYDGGAPGGYTF TGTGCCAGCAGTTACGATGGGGGCGCCCCGGGTGGCTACACCTTC
. TRBJ2-1 TRBV7-3 TRBD2 CASSLRLAGGNEQFF TGTGCCAGCAGCTTGAGATTAGCGGGAGGGAATGAGCAGTTCTTC
. TRBJ1-2 TRBV19 TRBD1 CASSSGTAKGYTF TGTGCCAGTAGTTCCGGGACAGCCAAGGGCTACACCTTC
. TRBJ1-4 TRBV2 . CASTRGRTNEKLFF TGTGCCAGCACCAGGGGCAGAACTAATGAAAAACTGTTTTTT
. TRBJ2-1 TRBV5-1 . CASSLRGSYNEQFF TGCGCCAGCAGCTTACGGGGCTCCTACAATGAGCAGTTCTTC
once TRBJ2-7 TRBV4-1 TRBD2 CASSQGLAGTYEQYF TGCGCCAGCAGCCAGGGACTAGCGGGGACCTACGAGCAGTACTTC
. TRBJ2-1 TRBV6-1 TRBD1 CASSGLPGQGYNEQFF TGTGCCAGCAGTGGACTCCCGGGACAGGGGTACAATGAGCAGTTCTTC